Sequencing of this T cell receptor beta chain was carried out in a study of PD-1 blockade in classical Hodgkin lymphoma. Method: immunoSEQ multiplex PCR; TCRdb's copy keeps in-frame clones and lacks some. Of about 32,000 clones in the sample, 92% were seen once. There are 12 residues in the CDR3. From germline, CDR1 is MNHNS and CDR2 SASEGT. Time point here: cycle 4 day 1 (C4D1), after less than seven weeks of nivolumab. Brentuximab vedotin exposure varied, and every patient relapsed after autologous stem cell transplantation. CD4+ T cells were purified from thawed PBMCs by magnetic negative selection. Regarding the study as a whole: TCR diversity in CD4+, not CD8+, cells rose significantly by C4D1. Although disease activity or prior therapy may be involved, causes of the repertoire differences remain undefined. Complete responders' diversity at baseline resembled that of newly diagnosed patients.

About this clone: Its target is not known. One end of the junction varies from germline; a read error may be responsible.

The V and J genes are TRBV6-1 and TRBJ2-7; 7 bases fit TRBD1. The clonotype was recovered from a human donor with classical Hodgkin lymphoma. The specimen was CD4+ T cells from blood, collected before the fourth cycle of nivolumab. CDR3 DNA: TGTGCCAGCAGTGAAATGCGAGGGGGCTATCCCTTC. Translating gives CASSEMRGGYPF.